The 16 T cell receptor beta chains presented below share a single source sample, sequenced in a study of T cells after yellow fever vaccination. Each CDR3 protein is one row after TCRdb ran MiXCR on the 5' RACE reads. The data hold about 22,000 distinct CDR3 sequences, with less than 5.5% observed a single time. Source: PBMCs, either bulk or a sorted T-cell subset (CD4+, CD8+, memory, or dextramer-sorted; not recorded which), taken around 45 days after the first yellow fever vaccination. These receptors all stem from a man between 18 and 35 years old who received the YFV17D yellow fever vaccine.

There are many counts of this clonotype. The gene calls are TRBV10-3 and TRBJ1-1; D is undetermined. Germline CDR1 reads ENHRY; CDR2 reads SYGVKD. The CDR3 contains 12 residues. Trimming left V 8 bases short and J 6 bases short, with 13 bases between. In nucleotides, the CDR3 is TGTGCCATCCAGACGGATGGGTCTGAAGCTTTCTTT. It codes for CAIQTDGSEAFF.

This clonotype was recorded at least ten times. CDR3 residues: CASKPGGAFGYTF. CDR3 DNA: TGTGCCAGCAAACCAGGGGGTGCTTTTGGCTACACCTTC. This chain joins TRBV27 and TRBJ1-2; 7 bases map to TRBD1. Unmatched junction bases numbered 9, after V lost 7 bases and J lost 7 bases. Germline V gene data show CDR1 as MNHEY and CDR2 as SMNVEV (reference sequence). CDR3 length equals 13 residues.

This clonotype was seen at least ten times. The rearrangement joins TRBV30 to TRBJ1-2; tentative D call: TRBD1 (6 bases). V was cut by 8 bases and J by 4 bases, with 20 bases left in between. The CDR3 has 14 amino acids. Per germline, CDR1 GTSNPN and CDR2 SVGIG (reference sequence). The DNA for the CDR3 is TGTGCCGGGGAAACAGGGCGAAGGCGCTATGGCTACACCTTC. The encoded protein is CAGETGRRRYGYTF.

This clonotype was picked up many times. The genes are TRBV7-6 and TRBJ2-1; 7 bases agree with TRBD1. Trimming removed 2 bases from V and 4 bases from J; junction bases left unmatched: 5. The CDR3 length is 15 residues. CDR1 SGHVS and CDR2 FNYEAQ come from the germline V gene. The CDR3 sequence: CASSLTGVEYNEQFF. CDR3 nucleotide sequence: TGTGCCAGCAGCTTAACAGGGGTCGAATACAATGAGCAGTTCTTC.

This clonotype came up many times. This chain joins TRBV5-1 and TRBJ1-4, with D perhaps matching TRBD1 (5 bases). The CDR3 is 14 residues long. CDR1 is SGHRS and CDR2 is YFSETQ in the germline V gene. The V and J ends lost 3 bases and 5 bases respectively, with 11 bases between them. DNA of the CDR3: TGCGCCAGCAGCTCGGGACGGGACAATGAAAAACTGTTTTTT. Translated: CASSSGRDNEKLFF. The full variable domain, its missing parts supplied by reference TRBV5-1 and TRBJ1-4, is KAGVTQTPRYLIKTRGQQVTLSCSPISGHRSVSWYQQTPGQGLQFLFEYFSETQRNKGNFPGRFSGRQFSNSRSEMNVSTLELGDSALYLCASSSGRDNEKLFFGSGTQLSVL.

This clonotype has a count of ten or more. This chain's CDR3 is CATSRVRQMADTQYF. DNA for the CDR3: TGTGCCACCAGCAGAGTAAGGCAAATGGCAGATACGCAGTATTTT. V and J are TRBV15 and TRBJ2-3; D uncertain. The CDR3 covers 15 residues. Germline V gene data show CDR1 as LNHNV and CDR2 as YYDKDF (reference sequence). V was pared by 1 base and J by 4 bases, with 12 bases between.

This clonotype was seen at least ten times. The rearrangement links TRBV9 to TRBJ2-3, with 10 bases identical to TRBD2. The V gene end was trimmed by 3 bases and the J gene end by 6 bases; junction bases not matched to a gene: 7. This CDR3 is built from 15 residues. Germline V gene sequence: CDR1 SGDLS, CDR2 YYNGEE. CDR3 sequence: CASSDSGGVTDTQYF. CDR3 in DNA: TGTGCCAGCAGCGACAGCGGGGGGGTGACCGATACGCAGTATTTT.

This clonotype was recorded many times. The gene calls are TRBV6-1 and TRBJ1-5; no clear D. Between the trimmed V and J ends, which lost 5 bases and 1 base, there was a span of 12 bases. The CDR3 runs 15 residues. Looked up from germline, CDR1 is MNHNS and CDR2 is SASEGT. The DNA of the CDR3 is TGTGCCAGCAGTCGTACCTCCTCCAGCAATCAGCCCCAGCATTTT. This translates into CASSRTSSSNQPQHF.

This clonotype was observed at least ten times. The chain joins TRBV6-1 to TRBJ1-2, with 7 bases identical to TRBD1. The J segment lost 3 bases and the V segment lost 6 bases, leaving 7 bases of the junction unmatched. CDR3 size: 14 residues. Germline values: CDR1 MNHNS, CDR2 SASEGT. This CDR3 reads CASRQDRTYYGYTF. The CDR3 region has the DNA TGTGCCAGCAGGCAGGACAGGACTTACTATGGCTACACCTTC.

This clonotype was counted many times. The chain is built from TRBV11-2 and TRBJ2-5; 15 bases line up with TRBD2. Germline CDR1 reads SGHAT; CDR2 reads FQNNGV. The CDR3 spans 19 residues. V shed 4 bases and J 3 bases; nucleotides not matched to a gene: 12. The DNA of the CDR3 is TGTGCCAGCAGCTCAGGGACTAGCGGGGGGCAGGGAGCGGAAGAGACCCAGTACTTC. Translating it yields CASSSGTSGGQGAEETQYF. Full variable domain (remainder filled in from reference TRBV11-2 and TRBJ2-5): EAGVAQSPRYKIIEKRQSVAFWCNPISGHATLYWYQQILGQGPKLLIQFQNNGVVDDSQLPKDRFSAERLKGVDSTLKIQPAKLEDSAVYLCASSSGTSGGQGAEETQYFGPGTRLLVL.

This clonotype showed up many times. The J gene is TRBJ2-7, the V gene TRBV10-1, with 10 bases aligning to TRBD1. This CDR3 contains 12 residues. CDR1 and CDR2 from the germline V gene are WNHNN and SYGVQD (reference sequence). The V gene end was trimmed by 5 bases and the J gene end by 6 bases; junction bases not matched to a gene: 1. For the CDR3, the DNA is TGCGCCAGCAGTCGGGACAGGGGCGAGCAGTACTTC. Translation: CASSRDRGEQYF.

This clonotype was seen ten or more times. V usage is TRBV9 and J usage is TRBJ2-5, with TRBD1 matching 8 bases. J lost 4 bases, V lost 7 bases, and 3 bases had no gene match. CDR3 size: 12 residues. Germline CDR1 is SGDLS and CDR2 is YYNGEE. The CDR3 sequence is CASSDRGETQYF. The CDR3 coding sequence is TGTGCCAGCTCCGACAGGGGAGAGACCCAGTACTTC. Full variable domain (rest looked up from reference TRBV9 and TRBJ2-5): DSGVTQTPKHLITATGQRVTLRCSPRSGDLSVYWYQQSLDQGLQFLIQYYNGEERAKGNILERFSAQQFPDLHSELNLSSLELGDSALYFCASSDRGETQYFGPGTRLLVL.

This clonotype was seen ten or more times. Written as DNA, the CDR3 is TGTGCCAGCAGTCTTAGCGGGGGCTCCTACAATGAGCAGTTCTTC. Residues: CASSLSGGSYNEQFF. The chain is built from TRBV6-5 and TRBJ2-1; 9 bases map to TRBD2. Unmatched junction bases numbered 2, after V lost 5 bases and J lost 0 bases. The germline gives CDR1 MNHEY, CDR2 SVGAGI. This CDR3 contains 15 residues.

This clonotype was counted many times. CDR3 DNA sequence: TGTGCCAGCAGCTCATTCCAGGGCGGCTATGGCTACACCTTC. Its translation: CASSSFQGGYGYTF. V usage is TRBV7-2 and J usage is TRBJ1-2; TRBD1 might be the D (5 bases). Trimming took 4 bases from V and 4 from J, leaving 13 bases between them. CDR3 length equals 14 residues. Per the germline V gene, CDR1 is SGHTA and CDR2 is FQGNSA. Full variable domain (remainder filled in from reference TRBV7-2 and TRBJ1-2): GAGVSQSPSNKVTEKGKDVELRCDPISGHTALYWYRQSLGQGLEFLIYFQGNSAPDKSGLPSDRFSAERTGGSVSTLTIQRTQQEDSAVYLCASSSFQGGYGYTFGSGTRLTVV.

This clonotype was recorded many times. This rearrangement joins TRBV5-6 to TRBJ1-4; tentative D call: TRBD1 (5 bases). V was cut by 2 bases and J by 6 bases, with 11 bases left in between. CDR1 SGHDT and CDR2 YYEEEE come from the germline V gene. The CDR3 runs to 14 residues. The CDR3 DNA reads as TGTGCCAGCAGCTTAGGCAGGGCCGATGAAAAACTGTTTTTT. Its protein product is CASSLGRADEKLFF.

In its sample, this clonotype was seen many times. The chain is built from TRBV4-3 and TRBJ2-1, with 10 nucleotides matching TRBD2. Unmatched junction bases numbered 8, after V lost 0 bases and J lost 0 bases. The CDR3 length is 19 residues. Germline CDR1 LGHNA, CDR2 YSLEER. DNA for the CDR3: TGCGCCAGCAGCCAAGAGATCCTTAGCGGGGGGTCCTCCTACAATGAGCAGTTCTTC. Its translation: CASSQEILSGGSSYNEQFF.